One and the same sample provided the 32 T cell receptor beta chains below, sequenced in a study of T cell clonality in common variable immunodeficiency. TCRdb's copy holds only in-frame clones and misses some; the assay was immunoSEQ multiplex PCR. Recorded here are tens of thousands of clones, none singletons. The material sequenced was peripheral blood mononuclear cells. Receptor source: a person aged 18 to 75 in good health.

This clone was found many times. The read stops 3 residues short of the end of the CDR3; the missing end is completed from the germline J gene. This chain links TRBV10-3 with TRBJ2-3, with D possibly being TRBD1 (5 bases). The CDR3 consists of 13 residues. CDR1 and CDR2 (germline): ENHRY, SYGVKD. V lost 8 bases and J lost 3, with 12 bases in between. The CDR3 sequence: CAIGRQTTDTQYF. The CDR3 bases that were read are TGTGCCATCGGTCGACAGACTACAGATACG.

Note on this clone: The read terminates 3 residues ahead of where the CDR3 ends, so the germline J gene completes it. The chain carries TRBV19 and TRBJ1-1, with 8 bases aligning to TRBD1. The V gene's germline CDR1 is LNHDA and CDR2 SQIVND (reference sequence). V shed 10 bases, J shed 1 base, and the junction held 11 bases outside the gene matches. The CDR3 covers 15 residues. The covered CDR3 bases are TGTGCCACCGGGGGACAGGCATTTTGGAACACTGAA. Its translation: CATGGQAFWNTE. The entire CDR3 protein is CATGGQAFWNTEAFF.

This clone came up many times. The CDR3 end is not reached by the read, which stops 3 residues before it; the germline J gene fills it in. This chain connects TRBV6-1 to TRBJ2-5, with D possibly being TRBD1 (5 bases). Germline CDR1 MNHNS, CDR2 SASEGT. V lost 3 bases and J lost 4, with 15 bases in between. CDR3 length equals 15 residues. CDR3 amino acids: CASSETVGGRETQYF. The DNA read from the CDR3 is TGTGCCAGCAGTGAGACAGTTGGCGGTCGAGAGACC.

This clone was counted ten times or more. From the germline J gene comes the end of the CDR3, since the read stops 3 residues before it. The chain recombines TRBV30 with TRBJ1-1; D not resolved. V was trimmed by 2 bases and J by 1 base, leaving 11 bases between them. The CDR3 is 14 residues long. Per the germline V gene, CDR1 is GTSNPN and CDR2 is SVGIG (reference sequence). CDR3 sequence reads: CAWSWTPPNTEAFF. The CDR3 bases that were read are TGTGCCTGGAGTTGGACTCCCCCGAACACTGAA.

This clone occurred many times. The read terminates 3 residues before the CDR3 end, so the remaining end is supplied by the germline J gene. V usage is TRBV29-1 and J usage is TRBJ2-3; a weak D match, TRBD1 (5 bases). Germline loops: CDR1 SQVTM, CDR2 ANQGSEA. The V end was cut by 7 bases, the J end by 4 bases, with 18 bases between. This CDR3 is 14 amino acids long. The CDR3 bases that were read are TGCAGCGCCACCCGTACAAGGGGCTCAGATACG. This codes for CSATRTRGSDT. The whole CDR3 sequence reads CSATRTRGSDTQYF.

This clone has a count of ten or more. The missing CDR3 end, 3 residues past where the read stops, is filled in from the germline J gene. The chain has TRBV2 and TRBJ1-3; 8 nucleotides match TRBD1. Germline trimming cut 6 bases from V and 2 bases from J; bases unmatched to any gene: 6. The length of the CDR3 is 15 residues. The V gene's germline CDR1 is SNHLY and CDR2 FYNNEI. CDR3 amino acids: CASSTRQGPGNTIYF. The DNA read from the CDR3 is TGTGCCAGCAGCACGAGACAGGGGCCTGGAAACACC. Combining the CDR3 with reference TRBV2 and TRBJ1-3 gives the whole variable domain EPEVTQTPSHQVTQMGQEVILRCVPISNHLYFYWYRQILGQKVEFLVSFYNNEISEKSEIFDDQFSVERPDGSNFTLKIRSTKLEDSAMYFCASSTRQGPGNTIYFGEGSWLTVV.

This clone was recorded at least ten times. The read falls 3 residues short of the CDR3 end, and the missing part is taken from the germline J gene. The chain has TRBV5-4 and TRBJ2-2; D gene uncertain. V lost 4 bases, J lost 5 bases, and 6 bases lay in between. The germline V gene encodes CDR1 SGHNT and CDR2 YYREEE (reference sequence). The CDR3 contains 12 residues. CDR3 amino acids: CASSPQTGELFF. The DNA read from the CDR3 is TGTGCCAGCAGCCCCCAAACCGGGGAG.

This clone came up many times. From the germline J gene comes the end of the CDR3, since the read stops 3 residues before it. The V gene is TRBV7-9, the J gene TRBJ2-3; 7 bases are a match to TRBD2. This CDR3 has 12 residues. Germline V gene lookup returns CDR1 SEHNR and CDR2 FQNEAQ (reference sequence). Here the CDR3 reads CGGSSGKDTQYF. The covered CDR3 bases are TGTGGAGGAAGCAGCGGGAAAGATACG. Using reference TRBV7-9 and TRBJ2-3 for the parts outside the CDR3, the full variable domain is DTGVSQNPRHKITKRGQNVTFRCDPISEHNRLYWYRQTLGQGPEFLTYFQNEAQLEKSRLLSDRFSAERPKGSFSTLEIQRTEQGDSAMYLCGGSSGKDTQYFGPGTRLTVL.

This clone came up many times. The read comes to an end 3 residues before the CDR3 does, leaving the germline J gene to fill in the end. V and J are TRBV5-1 and TRBJ1-2; 7 nucleotides match TRBD1. The ends lost 4 bases at V and 6 bases at J; junction bases unmatched: 9. The CDR3 is 14 residues long. Germline CDR1 reads SGHRS; CDR2 reads YFSETQ. The part of the CDR3 DNA that was read is TGCGCCAGCAGCCAGAGCGAAGGGGGCCATGGC. Its translation is CASSQSEGGHG. In full, the CDR3 is CASSQSEGGHGYTF.

This clone was found many times. The CDR3 goes on 3 residues after the read ends, and that part is filled in from the germline J gene. The rearrangement links TRBV20-1 to TRBJ2-3; tentative D call: TRBD2 (6 bases). The germline gives CDR1 DFQATT, CDR2 SNEGSKA (reference sequence). CDR3 length: 15 residues. V was shortened by 3 bases and J by 4 bases, with 17 bases between the two germline ends. The part of the CDR3 DNA that was read is TGCAGTGCTAGGGGGGGTAGCGGCCGCCCAGATACG. Protein: CSARGGSGRPDT. The entire CDR3 protein is CSARGGSGRPDTQYF.

This clone was seen ten or more times. The sequenced CDR3 bases are TGTGCCAGCAGTGAAGAAGGA. Its translation: CASSEEG. Given in full, the CDR3 is CASSEEGLFF. The V call is TRBV6-1, the J call TRBJ1-4; no definite D call. The sequenced fragment ends 3 residues before the CDR3 boundary, so the rest is inferred from the germline J gene. In germline, CDR1 is MNHNS, CDR2 SASEGT. This CDR3 region has 10 residues.

CDR3 sequence reads: CASSTPGLAGGETQYF. The CDR3 bases that were read are TGTGCCAGTAGTACGCCGGGACTAGCGGGTGGGGAGACC. This chain joins TRBV19 and TRBJ2-5, with 12 bases matching TRBD2. The DNA ends 3 residues before the CDR3 does, and the rest of the CDR3 is filled in from the germline J gene. Germline V gives CDR1 LNHDA, CDR2 SQIVND (reference sequence). This CDR3 is 16 amino acids long. V shed 4 bases, J shed 5 bases, and the junction held 8 bases outside the gene matches.

At least ten counts were recorded for this clone. The read falls 3 residues short of the CDR3 end, and the missing part is taken from the germline J gene. The chain uses TRBV2 and TRBJ2-3; 10 bases agree with TRBD2. J was trimmed by 5 bases and V by 3 bases; bases with no gene match: 8. The CDR3 extends over 16 amino acids. CDR1 is SNHLY, CDR2 FYNNEI, per germline. The DNA read from the CDR3 is TGTGCCAGCAGTGAGACCGAGCGGGAGGGTGTAGATACG. This encodes CASSETEREGVDT. Given in full, the CDR3 is CASSETEREGVDTQYF.

Regarding this clone: The read ends 3 residues before the CDR3 terminus; that terminus is restored from the germline J gene. The chain recombines TRBV29-1 with TRBJ1-2, with 9 bases matching TRBD1. The CDR3 runs to 20 residues. The V segment lost 5 bases and the J segment 4 bases; nucleotides outside the gene matches: 26. CDR1 SQVTM and CDR2 ANQGSEA come from the germline V gene. CDR3 bases read: TGCAGCGTTATATCCCCCGGCACTCCCGGGACAGGGAAGGCCGTCTATGGC. This codes for CSVISPGTPGTGKAVYG. The complete CDR3 reads CSVISPGTPGTGKAVYGYTF. The variable domain in full, with the rest retrieved from reference TRBV29-1 and TRBJ1-2, is SAVISQKPSRDICQRGTSLTIQCQVDSQVTMMFWYRQQPGQSLTLIATANQGSEATYESGFVIDKFPISRPNLTFSTLTVSNMSPEDSSIYLCSVISPGTPGTGKAVYGYTFGSGTRLTVV.

This clone was picked up many times. The DNA ends 3 residues before the CDR3 does, and the rest of the CDR3 is filled in from the germline J gene. The chain recombines TRBV12-3 or TRBV12-4 with TRBJ2-3; TRBD2 aligns across 12 bases. V shed 5 bases and J 3 bases; nucleotides not matched to a gene: 3. CDR3 size: 15 residues. CDR3 DNA, as far as it was read: TGTGCCAGCAGTGTGACTAGCGGGAGAACAGATACG. Protein sequence: CASSVTSGRTDT. The complete CDR3 reads CASSVTSGRTDTQYF.

This clone was counted ten times or more. The read gets to within 3 residues of the CDR3 end, and the germline J gene fills in the rest. The chain links TRBV12-3 or TRBV12-4 to TRBJ2-4; 8 bases fit TRBD2. V dropped 2 bases and J dropped 0; count of bases not matched to a gene: 3. The CDR3 runs 16 residues. CDR3 sequence: CASSLRSGRAKNIQYF. CDR3 bases read: TGTGCCAGCAGTTTAAGGAGCGGGAGAGCCAAAAACATT.

In its sample, this clone was seen many times. The CDR3 end is not reached by the read, which stops 3 residues before it; the germline J gene fills it in. The chain links TRBV7-9 to TRBJ1-2; 7 bases agree with TRBD1. The trim removed 6 bases at V and 5 bases at J, leaving 6 bases unmatched. The CDR3 extends over 13 amino acids. Germline V lookup: CDR1 SEHNR, CDR2 FQNEAQ (reference sequence). CDR3 bases read: TGTGCCAGCAGTTTGGGACAGCAATATGGC. It yields the protein CASSLGQQYG. The complete CDR3 sequence is CASSLGQQYGYTF.

Ten or more counts support this clone. The sequenced fragment ends 3 residues before the CDR3 boundary, so the rest is inferred from the germline J gene. V and J are TRBV7-3 and TRBJ1-1, with 9 bases fitting TRBD1. Germline-derived CDR1 and CDR2 are SGHTA and FQGTGA. There are 13 residues in the CDR3. V shed 5 bases, J shed 5 bases, and the junction held 3 bases outside the gene matches. CDR3 loop: CASSRDRETEAFF. CDR3 bases read: TGTGCCAGCAGCAGGGACAGGGAAACTGAA.

This clone was detected ten times or more. Read sequence stops 3 residues before the CDR3 end, and the germline J gene provides the missing end. The V and J genes are TRBV5-1 and TRBJ1-2; TRBD1 matches at 11 bases. This CDR3 has 14 residues. Germline V gene sequence: CDR1 SGHRS, CDR2 YFSETQ. The CDR3 DNA, read in part, is TGCGCCAGCAGCCCCGGACAGGGGGCTAGTCGC. It yields the protein CASSPGQGASR. The full CDR3 reads CASSPGQGASRYTF.

In this sample, this clone turned up many times. The CDR3 is cut off 3 residues early in the read; its end comes from the germline J gene. The gene calls are TRBV2 and TRBJ1-2; no clear D gene. This CDR3 is 13 amino acids long. Germline CDR1 and CDR2: SNHLY and FYNNEI. V lost 5 bases and J 4 bases, leaving 11 bases between the germline ends. The sequenced part of the CDR3 DNA is TGTGCCAGCAGTCCAAATCCCGGCTATGGC. Encoded protein: CASSPNPGYG. The full CDR3 sequence reads CASSPNPGYGYTF.

This clone was seen many times. The read ends 3 residues shy of where the CDR3 ends; the end is completed using the germline J gene. The chain links TRBV4-1 to TRBJ2-3, with 10 bases lining up with TRBD2. Germline-derived CDR1 and CDR2 are MGHRA and YSYEKL. The CDR3 totals 15 residues. Trimming removed 1 base from V and 4 bases from J; junction bases left unmatched: 2. The CDR3 here is CASSQASGGSDTQYF. Partial CDR3 DNA: TGCGCCAGCAGCCAAGCTAGCGGGGGCTCAGATACG.

This clone has ten or more counts. The CDR3 is cut off 3 residues early in the read; its end comes from the germline J gene. The chain couples TRBV7-6 to TRBJ2-7; 10 bases are shared with TRBD2. J lost 6 bases, V lost 1 base, and 6 bases had no gene match. The CDR3 is 15 amino acids. Per the germline V gene, CDR1 is SGHVS and CDR2 is FNYEAQ. The part of the CDR3 DNA that was read is TGTGCCAGCAGCTTAGGAGCGGGAGGGCCGGGCGAG. Its protein is CASSLGAGGPGE. The whole CDR3 is CASSLGAGGPGEQYF. The variable domain in full, with the rest retrieved from reference TRBV7-6 and TRBJ2-7, is GAGVSQSPRYKVTKRGQDVALRCDPISGHVSLYWYRQALGQGPEFLTYFNYEAQQDKSGLPNDRFSAERPEGSISTLTIQRTEQRDSAMYRCASSLGAGGPGEQYFGPGTRLTVT.

This clone was observed at least ten times. CDR3 sequence: CAISEGQGSNEQFF. The covered CDR3 bases are TGTGCCATCAGTGAGGGACAGGGGTCCAATGAG. The chain combines TRBV10-3 with TRBJ2-1; 9 nucleotides agree with TRBD1. From the germline J gene comes the end of the CDR3, since the read stops 3 residues before it. This CDR3 region has 14 residues. The J segment lost 6 bases and the V segment lost 2 bases, leaving 2 bases of the junction unmatched. Germline values: CDR1 ENHRY, CDR2 SYGVKD.

This clone was seen many times. The sequence runs out 3 residues before the end of the CDR3; the remainder is reconstructed from the germline J gene. This chain connects TRBV6-1 to TRBJ2-1; 11 nucleotides align to TRBD2. There are 15 residues in the CDR3. The germline CDR1 and CDR2 sequences are MNHNS and SASEGT. The ends lost 0 bases at V and 6 bases at J; junction bases unmatched: 1. The covered CDR3 bases are TGTGCCAGCAGTGAAGCTAGCGGGGGGGCCAATGAG. Translation gives CASSEASGGANE. Given in full, the CDR3 is CASSEASGGANEQFF.

In its sample, this clone was seen many times. From the germline J gene comes the end of the CDR3, since the read stops 3 residues before it. The V gene is TRBV7-6, the J gene TRBJ1-1; tentative D call: TRBD1 (6 bases). CDR3 length: 15 amino acids. Germline V lookup: CDR1 SGHVS, CDR2 FNYEAQ. Trimming pared 4 bases from V and 7 bases from J, leaving 19 bases between. The CDR3 here is CASSSFTGKIYEAFF. Incomplete CDR3 DNA: TGTGCCAGCAGCTCTTTCACAGGGAAGATTTATGAA.

At least ten counts were recorded for this clone. CDR3 bases read: TGTGCCAGCAGGAAGACAGGGGACTCCTACGAG. The encoded protein is CASRKTGDSYE. The entire CDR3 protein is CASRKTGDSYEQYF. The V call is TRBV2, the J call TRBJ2-7; 8 positions match TRBD1. The read finishes 3 residues shy of the CDR3 end, and the germline J gene is used to complete it. Trimming removed 6 bases from V and 0 bases from J; junction bases left unmatched: 4. Per the germline V gene, CDR1 is SNHLY and CDR2 is FYNNEI. The CDR3 sequence is 14 residues long.

This clone was picked up many times. The read terminates 3 residues before the CDR3 end, so the remaining end is supplied by the germline J gene. The chain carries TRBV20-1 and TRBJ2-3; 10 bases align to TRBD2. Per the germline V gene, CDR1 is DFQATT and CDR2 is SNEGSKA (reference sequence). Trimming took 8 bases from V and 7 from J; bases not matched to a gene: 9. There are 13 residues in the CDR3. The CDR3 sequence is CSTKREGLYTQYF. The CDR3 DNA, read in part, is TGCAGTACAAAGCGGGAGGGCCTCTATACG.

This clone occurred many times. The sequence runs out 3 residues before the end of the CDR3; the remainder is reconstructed from the germline J gene. This sequence joins TRBV19 and TRBJ2-4, with 8 nucleotides matching TRBD1. V shed 2 bases, J shed 7 bases, and the junction held 7 bases outside the gene matches. From germline, CDR1 is LNHDA and CDR2 SQIVND (reference sequence). The CDR3 runs 15 residues. CDR3 sequence reads: CASSISRQGTNIQYF. The DNA read from the CDR3 is TGTGCCAGTAGTATAAGCAGACAGGGGACCAACATT.

This clone occurred a few times. Read coverage stops 3 residues before the CDR3 terminus; the germline J gene supplies the remainder. The genes are TRBV6-1 and TRBJ1-2; D uncertain. Per germline, CDR1 MNHNS and CDR2 SASEGT. The CDR3 spans 11 residues. Incomplete CDR3 DNA: TGTGCCAGCAGTGGCTACTACGAC. Protein product: CASSGYYD. The whole CDR3 region reads CASSGYYDYTF.

This clone appeared many times. The CDR3 reads CAWSVGGVYEQYF. The CDR3 bases that were read are TGTGCCTGGAGTGTAGGAGGGGTCTACGAG. V gene TRBV30 combines with J gene TRBJ2-7; perhaps TRBD2 as D (6 bases). The sequenced fragment ends 3 residues before the CDR3 boundary, so the rest is inferred from the germline J gene. Germline V gene lookup returns CDR1 GTSNPN and CDR2 SVGIG (reference sequence). V was trimmed by 0 bases and J by 3 bases, leaving 9 bases between them. CDR3 length: 13 amino acids.

This clone was recorded many times. The chain's CDR3 is CASSYPRTSGDTGELFF. Incomplete CDR3 DNA: TGTGCCAGCAGTTACCCGAGGACTAGCGGGGACACCGGGGAG. The rearrangement joins TRBV6-2 or TRBV6-3 to TRBJ2-2, with TRBD2 matching 12 bases. The read comes to an end 3 residues before the CDR3 does, leaving the germline J gene to fill in the end. The CDR3 consists of 17 residues. In germline, CDR1 is MNHEY, CDR2 SVGEGT. V was clipped by 2 bases and J by 3 bases; unmatched bases: 4.

This clone appeared many times. The read terminates 3 residues before the CDR3 end, so the remaining end is supplied by the germline J gene. This chain links TRBV13 with TRBJ1-6; possibly TRBD1 for D (5 bases). Trimming left V 0 bases short and J 5 bases short, with 11 bases between. This CDR3 is 16 amino acids long. The germline gives CDR1 PRHDT, CDR2 FYEKMQ (reference sequence). The CDR3 region is CASSLGAGVDNSPLHF. The covered CDR3 bases are TGTGCCAGCAGCTTAGGGGCGGGGGTCGATAATTCACCC.